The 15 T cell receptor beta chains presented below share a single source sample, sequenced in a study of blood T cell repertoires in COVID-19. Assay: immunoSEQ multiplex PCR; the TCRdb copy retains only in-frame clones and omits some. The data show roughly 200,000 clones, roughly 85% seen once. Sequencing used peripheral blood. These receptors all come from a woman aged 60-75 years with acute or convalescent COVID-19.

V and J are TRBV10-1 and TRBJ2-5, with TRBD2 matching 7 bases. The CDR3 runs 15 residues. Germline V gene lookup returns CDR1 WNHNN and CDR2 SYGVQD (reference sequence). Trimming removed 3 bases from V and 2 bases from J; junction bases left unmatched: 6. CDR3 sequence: CASSEVAGLQETQYF. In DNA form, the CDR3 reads TGCGCCAGCAGTGAAGTAGCGGGCCTACAAGAGACCCAGTACTTC.

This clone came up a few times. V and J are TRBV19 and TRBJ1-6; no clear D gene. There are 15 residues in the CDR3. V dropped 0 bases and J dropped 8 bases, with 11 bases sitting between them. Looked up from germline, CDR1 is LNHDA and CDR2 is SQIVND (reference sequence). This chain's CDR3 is CASSIDQASHSPLHF. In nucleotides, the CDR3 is TGTGCCAGTAGTATAGATCAAGCCTCACATTCACCCCTCCACTTT. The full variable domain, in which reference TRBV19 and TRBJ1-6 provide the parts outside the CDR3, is DGGITQSPKYLFRKEGQNVTLSCEQNLNHDAMYWYRQDPGQGLRLIYYSQIVNDFQKGDIAEGYSVSREKKESFPLTVTSAQKNPTAFYLCASSIDQASHSPLHFGNGTRLTVT.

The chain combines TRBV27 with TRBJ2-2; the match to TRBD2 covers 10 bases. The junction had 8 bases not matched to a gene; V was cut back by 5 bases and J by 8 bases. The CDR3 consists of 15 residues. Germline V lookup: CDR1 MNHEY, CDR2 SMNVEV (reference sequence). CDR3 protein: CASSLLAGVMGELFF. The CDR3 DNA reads TGTGCCAGCAGTCTCCTAGCGGGAGTGATGGGGGAGCTGTTTTTT.

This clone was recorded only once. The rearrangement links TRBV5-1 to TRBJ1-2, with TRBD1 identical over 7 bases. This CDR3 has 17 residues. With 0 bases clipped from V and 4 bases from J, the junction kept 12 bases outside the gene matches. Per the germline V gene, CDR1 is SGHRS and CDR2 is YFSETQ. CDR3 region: CASSLAEDRGGIYGYTF. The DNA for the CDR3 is TGCGCCAGCAGCTTGGCCGAAGACAGAGGGGGCATCTATGGCTACACCTTC.

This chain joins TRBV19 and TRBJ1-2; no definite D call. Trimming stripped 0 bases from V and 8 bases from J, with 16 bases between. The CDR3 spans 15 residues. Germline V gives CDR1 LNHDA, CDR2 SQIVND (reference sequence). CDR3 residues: CASSIDLGKTPGYTF. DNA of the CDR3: TGTGCCAGTAGTATAGATCTCGGGAAGACGCCGGGCTACACCTTC.

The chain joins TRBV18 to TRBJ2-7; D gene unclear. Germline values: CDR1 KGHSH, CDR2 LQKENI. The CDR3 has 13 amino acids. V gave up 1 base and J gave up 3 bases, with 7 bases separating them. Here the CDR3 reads CASSPREFYEQYF. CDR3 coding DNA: TGTGCCAGCTCACCACGAGAGTTCTACGAGCAGTACTTC.

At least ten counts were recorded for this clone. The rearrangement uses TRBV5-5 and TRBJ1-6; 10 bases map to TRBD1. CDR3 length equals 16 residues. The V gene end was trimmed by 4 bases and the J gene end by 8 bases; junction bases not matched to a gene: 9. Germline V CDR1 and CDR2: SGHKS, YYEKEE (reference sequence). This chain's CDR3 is CASSHRMGTGDSPLHF. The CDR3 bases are TGTGCCAGCAGCCATCGGATGGGGACAGGGGATTCACCCCTCCACTTT.

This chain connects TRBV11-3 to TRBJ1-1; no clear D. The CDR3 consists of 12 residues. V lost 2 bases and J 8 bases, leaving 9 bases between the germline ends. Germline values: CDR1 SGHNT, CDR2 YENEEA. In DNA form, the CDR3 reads TGTGCCAGCAGCTTACAACGGTGGGAAGCTTTCTTT. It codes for CASSLQRWEAFF.

CDR3 sequence: CASSLRLTGLMNTEAFF. The CDR3 DNA sequence: TGTGCCAGCAGCCTGAGGTTGACAGGTCTCATGAACACTGAAGCTTTCTTT. The chain has TRBV5-4 and TRBJ1-1; maybe TRBD1 (6 bases). Per the germline V gene, CDR1 is SGHNT and CDR2 is YYREEE (reference sequence). This CDR3 spans 17 amino acids. Deletions cut 4 bases from V and 0 bases from J, with 19 bases between. The complete variable domain, with remaining parts taken from reference TRBV5-4 and TRBJ1-1, reads ETGVTQSPTHLIKTRGQQVTLRCSSQSGHNTVSWYQQALGQGPQFIFQYYREEENGRGNFPPRFSGLQFPNYSSELNVNALELDDSALYLCASSLRLTGLMNTEAFFGQGTRLTVV.

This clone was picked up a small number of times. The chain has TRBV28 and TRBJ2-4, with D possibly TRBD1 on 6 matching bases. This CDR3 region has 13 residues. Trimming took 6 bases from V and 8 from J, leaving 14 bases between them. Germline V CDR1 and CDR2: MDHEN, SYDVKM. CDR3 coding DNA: TGTGCCAGCAGGAAACAGGGAATGGACATTCAGTACTTC. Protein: CASRKQGMDIQYF.

Here the CDR3 reads CASRRDTEAFF. The CDR3 coding sequence is TGTGCGAGTCGACGGGACACTGAAGCTTTCTTT. The gene calls are TRBV28 and TRBJ1-1, with D hard to call. This CDR3 comprises 11 residues. In germline, CDR1 is MDHEN, CDR2 SYDVKM.

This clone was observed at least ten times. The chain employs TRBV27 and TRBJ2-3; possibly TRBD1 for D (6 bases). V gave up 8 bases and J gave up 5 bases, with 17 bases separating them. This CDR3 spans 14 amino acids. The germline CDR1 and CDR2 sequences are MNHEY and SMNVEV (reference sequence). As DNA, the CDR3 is TGTGCCAGCTCGGCAGGGGTTTATGGAGATACGCAGTATTTT. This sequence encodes CASSAGVYGDTQYF.

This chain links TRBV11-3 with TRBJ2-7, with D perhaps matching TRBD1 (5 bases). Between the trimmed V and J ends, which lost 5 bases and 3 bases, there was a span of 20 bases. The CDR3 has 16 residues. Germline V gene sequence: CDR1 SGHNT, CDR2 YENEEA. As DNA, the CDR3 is TGTGCCAGCAGCCCGCACGTTGACAGAAGATACTACGAGCAGTACTTC. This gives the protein CASSPHVDRRYYEQYF.

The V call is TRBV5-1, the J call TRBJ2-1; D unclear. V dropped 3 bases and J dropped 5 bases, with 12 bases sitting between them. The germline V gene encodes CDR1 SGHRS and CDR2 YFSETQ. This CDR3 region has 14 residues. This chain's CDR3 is CASSWASRNNEQFF. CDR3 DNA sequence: TGCGCCAGCAGCTGGGCCTCCCGGAACAATGAGCAGTTCTTC.

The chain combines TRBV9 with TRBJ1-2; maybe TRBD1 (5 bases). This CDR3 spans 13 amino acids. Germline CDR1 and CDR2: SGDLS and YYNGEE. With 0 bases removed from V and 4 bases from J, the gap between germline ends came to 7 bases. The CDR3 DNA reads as TGTGCCAGCAGCGTAGGACAGTTCTATGGCTACACCTTC. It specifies CASSVGQFYGYTF.